The 9 T cell receptor beta chains presented below share a single source sample, sequenced in a study of metastatic and nonmetastatic thyroid tumors. Nobody among the patients had been given any treatment before thyroid surgery. TCRdb ran MiXCR on the PCR reads. The table records almost 9,000 clones, about 15% of them present only once. The sample taken for sequencing was blood. These receptors all stem from a female donor with papillary thyroid cancer or a benign thyroid nodule (not recorded which). Some clones in this sample may be carry-over from other donors' samples.

In this sample, this clone turned up many times. The rearrangement links TRBV10-2 to TRBJ2-5; 9 nucleotides line up with TRBD2. Trimming cost V 0 bases and J 5 bases; bases outside gene matches: 13. CDR3 length equals 18 residues. Germline V CDR1 and CDR2: WSHSY, SAAADI. CDR3 loop: CASSESTGKLAGKETQYF. Written as DNA, the CDR3 is TGCGCCAGCAGTGAGTCTACTGGCAAGCTAGCGGGAAAGGAGACCCAGTACTTC.

By frequency in the sample, this clone is medium-sized (0.01 to 0.1%). This chain connects TRBV12-3 or TRBV12-4 to TRBJ2-7; 8 nucleotides line up with TRBD1. Trimming removed 7 bases from V and 3 bases from J; junction bases left unmatched: 8. The CDR3 loop spans 14 amino acids. The CDR3 DNA reads as TGTGCCAGCAAGTCGAGACAGGGGTACTACGAGCAGTACTTC. Residues: CASKSRQGYYEQYF.

This chain joins TRBV27 and TRBJ2-7, with a weak D call TRBD1 (5 bases). Germline values: CDR1 MNHEY, CDR2 SMNVEV (reference sequence). The CDR3 has 14 amino acids. Between the trimmed V and J ends, which lost 6 bases and 5 bases, there was a span of 17 bases. The CDR3 here is CASRRMAGQDEQYF. CDR3 DNA: TGTGCCAGCAGAAGGATGGCAGGGCAAGACGAGCAGTACTTC.

This clone was seen ten or more times. The gene calls are TRBV3-1 and TRBJ2-7; 7 bases are a match to TRBD2. Germline V gene lookup returns CDR1 LGHDT and CDR2 YNNKEL (reference sequence). The CDR3 covers 15 residues. Unmatched junction bases numbered 6, after V lost 3 bases and J lost 1 base. CDR3 DNA sequence: TGTGCCAGCAGCCATCTCGGCGGGGGATCCTACGAGCAGTACTTC. As protein: CASSHLGGGSYEQYF.

By frequency in the sample, this clone is medium-sized. The chain joins TRBV6-1 to TRBJ2-3; maybe TRBD1 (6 bases). CDR1 is MNHNS and CDR2 is SASEGT in the germline V gene. V gave up 4 bases and J gave up 2 bases, with 10 bases separating them. CDR3 length equals 14 residues. CDR3 region: CASSGTAVTDTQYF. In DNA, the CDR3 is TGTGCCAGCAGTGGGACAGCAGTCACAGATACGCAGTATTTT.

The chain is built from TRBV7-3 and TRBJ2-3; 7 bases agree with TRBD1. This CDR3 is built from 15 residues. V shed 1 base and J 3 bases; nucleotides not matched to a gene: 4. The germline V gene encodes CDR1 SGHTA and CDR2 FQGTGA. The CDR3 DNA is TGTGCCAGCAGCTTAATGGGACAGATAACAGATACGCAGTATTTT. It is translated as CASSLMGQITDTQYF.

By share, this clone counts as medium-sized. The rearrangement links TRBV24-1 to TRBJ2-3; D perhaps matches TRBD1 (6 bases). V lost 5 bases and J 4 bases, leaving 15 bases between the germline ends. The length of the CDR3 is 15 residues. CDR1 KGHDR and CDR2 SFDVKD come from the germline V gene. The CDR3 spells CATSAWTDRSDTQYF. CDR3 in DNA: TGTGCCACCAGTGCTTGGACAGATCGGTCAGATACGCAGTATTTT.

This clone came up many times. This sequence joins TRBV11-1 and TRBJ1-6; D perhaps matches TRBD1 (6 bases). This CDR3 contains 17 residues. Germline V CDR1 and CDR2: SGHAT, FQDESV (reference sequence). Trimming pared 5 bases from V and 2 bases from J, leaving 16 bases between. CDR3 in amino acids: CASSNRRGSTYNSPLHF. The DNA of the CDR3 is TGTGCCAGCAGCAACCGTAGGGGGTCTACCTATAATTCACCCCTCCACTTT.

This clone rates as medium-sized. This chain's CDR3 is CASRDRGREQYF. For the CDR3, the DNA is TGTGCCAGCAGAGACAGGGGACGCGAGCAGTACTTC. The chain uses TRBV12-3 or TRBV12-4 and TRBJ2-7, with 8 bases matching TRBD1. Trimming took 6 bases from V and 6 from J; bases not matched to a gene: 4. The CDR3 spans 12 residues.